This entry is about one TCR beta chain. The data stem from a study of shared T cell receptors in the human thymus. With V trimmed by 3 bases and J by 4 bases, 3 bases remained unmatched. The germline gives CDR1 SEHNR, CDR2 FQNEAQ (reference sequence). The CDR3 length is 15 residues. Sequencing used immunoSEQ multiplex PCR; TCRdb keeps in-frame clones, though not all of them. The data show roughly 660,000 clones, approximately 87% seen once. The same sample was also used in a study of human thymus T cells. According to that study: Those donating were healthy Finnish infants in corrective surgery for congenital heart defects. It was from resections taken during corrective heart surgery that the thymus tissue came. Blood and thymic repertoires both appeared biased in V and J gene usage. Reports from related research described highly overlapping thymic repertoires among unrelated individuals.

Material: thymocytes. The gene calls are TRBV7-9 and TRBJ2-3; 11 nucleotides match TRBD2. The clonotype comes from a boy younger than two with a congenital heart defect. The DNA for the CDR3 is TGTGCCAGCAGCTTTAGCGGGAGGGACCCAGATACGCAGTATTTT. Its protein is CASSFSGRDPDTQYF.